This entry lists 26 T cell receptor beta chains sequenced from one sample in a study of OX40 agonist ivuxolimab in advanced cancers. Only in-frame clones appear in the TCRdb table, and some are missing; sequencing was by immunoSEQ multiplex PCR. The repertoire holds 70,000 or so clones, with 80% to 95% as singletons. The sequencing here drew on CD4+ or CD8+ T cells sorted from blood, taken in a trial of the OX40 agonist ivuxolimab. The receptor set was obtained from an adult with an advanced solid tumor such as melanoma, head and neck, liver or kidney cancer.

This sequence joins TRBV5-5 and TRBJ1-4, with D maybe TRBD1 (6 bases). Trimming stripped 3 bases from V and 1 base from J, with 19 bases between. CDR1 is SGHKS and CDR2 is YYEKEE in the germline V gene (reference sequence). This CDR3 contains 18 residues. CDR3 protein: CASSWGPEGLGTNEKLFF. The CDR3 coding sequence is TGTGCCAGCAGCTGGGGGCCTGAGGGATTGGGAACTAATGAAAAACTGTTTTTT.

This clone showed up just once. The rearrangement uses TRBV21-1 and TRBJ1-6; TRBD1 is the table's D call, not checked against the DNA. TRBV21-1 is listed as a pseudogene. The CDR3 is 17 residues long. The CDR3 DNA sequence: TGTGCCAGCAGCACTCTTAGGACAGGGGGCTATAATTCACCCCTCCACTTT. Protein product: CASSTLRTGGYNSPLHF.

A single count supports this clone. The rearrangement joins TRBV4-3 to TRBJ2-2, with 10 positions matching TRBD2. This CDR3 comprises 19 residues. The germline V gene has CDR1 LGHNA and CDR2 YSLEER. V lost 4 bases to trimming and J lost 7 bases; unmatched junction nucleotides: 18. This chain's CDR3 is CASSLSGWLERGGIGELFF. The CDR3 coding sequence is TGCGCCAGCAGCCTGTCCGGGTGGTTGGAGCGGGGGGGCATCGGGGAGCTGTTTTTT.

This chain links TRBV5-1 with TRBJ1-1; D gene unclear. Germline-derived CDR1 and CDR2 are SGHRS and YFSETQ. Trimming cost V 0 bases and J 1 base, with 7 bases left between them. The CDR3 is 14 residues long. As DNA, the CDR3 is TGCGCCAGCAGCTTGGCAGGAAAGAACACTGAAGCTTTCTTT. Its protein product is CASSLAGKNTEAFF.

The chain is built from TRBV19 and TRBJ2-1; 7 bases are a match to TRBD2. J gave up 7 bases and V 0 bases, and 6 bases lay outside the gene matches. The CDR3 extends over 15 amino acids. Per germline, CDR1 LNHDA and CDR2 SQIVND (reference sequence). CDR3 residues: CASSIDGAGVNEQFF. The DNA for the CDR3 is TGTGCCAGTAGTATAGATGGGGCGGGGGTTAATGAGCAGTTCTTC.

The chain employs TRBV12-5 and TRBJ2-4; possibly TRBD1 for D (5 bases). Germline V gives CDR1 LGHNT, CDR2 FRNRAP. This CDR3 is built from 15 residues. V dropped 0 bases and J dropped 3 bases, with 9 bases sitting between them. CDR3 DNA: TGTGCTAGTGGTTTGGTACAAGGGGTCAAAAACATTCAGTACTTC. Translation: CASGLVQGVKNIQYF.

The V gene is TRBV27, the J gene TRBJ2-7, with 7 positions matching TRBD1. Germline CDR1 and CDR2: MNHEY and SMNVEV (reference sequence). V shed 3 bases, J shed 2 bases, and the junction held 10 bases outside the gene matches. This CDR3 is built from 16 residues. In DNA form, the CDR3 reads TGTGCCAGCAGTTTCTCCACAGGGGAAATGACCTACGAGCAGTACTTC. This translates into CASSFSTGEMTYEQYF.

J is TRBJ1-1 and V is TRBV6-5; D gene unclear. CDR1 MNHEY and CDR2 SVGAGI come from the germline V gene. This CDR3 has 13 residues. Trimming removed 7 bases at V and 3 bases at J, with 12 bases between. The CDR3 loop reads CASNFGRDTEAFF. The CDR3 DNA reads as TGTGCCAGCAATTTCGGACGGGACACTGAAGCTTTCTTT.

This chain joins TRBV7-9 and TRBJ2-1; no reliable D call. The CDR3 runs 15 residues. The germline V gene encodes CDR1 SEHNR and CDR2 FQNEAQ (reference sequence). Deletions cut 4 bases from V and 6 bases from J, with 16 bases between. The CDR3 bases are TGTGCCAGCAGCTCTTATCATCCCACCGGCAATGAGCAGTTCTTC. Amino acid sequence: CASSSYHPTGNEQFF.

V is TRBV7-9 and J is TRBJ1-2; D ambiguous. This CDR3 has 13 amino acids. Per germline, CDR1 SEHNR and CDR2 FQNEAQ (reference sequence). Trimming stripped 5 bases from V and 4 bases from J, with 11 bases between. CDR3 region: CASSPLGPYGYTF. CDR3 in DNA: TGTGCCAGCAGCCCCCTAGGGCCCTATGGCTACACCTTC.

The CDR3 bases are TGTGCCAGCAGCGTAGATACAGGGGGAGGTGGCTACACCTTC. It yields the protein CASSVDTGGGGYTF. V is TRBV9 and J is TRBJ1-2, with 8 nucleotides matching TRBD1. The CDR3 is 14 amino acids. Germline trimming cut 0 bases from V and 7 bases from J; bases unmatched to any gene: 5. Germline V CDR1 and CDR2: SGDLS, YYNGEE.

J is TRBJ2-6 and V is TRBV5-1, with D unclear. The CDR3 consists of 14 residues. V was clipped by 2 bases and J by 0 bases, with 3 bases between them. CDR1 SGHRS and CDR2 YFSETQ come from the germline V gene. Written as DNA, the CDR3 is TGCGCCAGCAGCTTTGCCTCTGGGGCCAACGTCCTGACTTTC. It codes for CASSFASGANVLTF.

In its sample, this clone was seen once. The rearrangement joins TRBV6-1 to TRBJ1-1; D is undetermined. Per germline, CDR1 MNHNS and CDR2 SASEGT. V lost 5 bases to trimming and J lost 6 bases, with 7 bases between them. CDR3 length: 11 amino acids. This chain's CDR3 is CASSYGAEAFF. CDR3 coding DNA: TGTGCCAGCAGTTACGGGGCTGAAGCTTTCTTT.

The CDR3: CASSYWGHEQYF. Written as DNA, the CDR3 is TGTGCCAGCAGTTACTGGGGCCACGAGCAGTACTTC. The chain joins TRBV6-5 to TRBJ2-7; D is possibly TRBD1 (5 bases). Germline values: CDR1 MNHEY, CDR2 SVGAGI. CDR3 length: 12 residues. V lost 1 base to trimming and J lost 5 bases, with 6 bases between them.

The rearrangement links TRBV23-1 to TRBJ2-3, with D possibly TRBD2 on 6 matching bases. TRBV23-1 is given ORF status, its function remaining uncertain. The CDR3 spans 16 residues. With 0 bases removed from V and 4 bases from J, the gap between germline ends came to 14 bases. The CDR3 region has the DNA TGCGCCAGCAGTCAATCGGGCGCCCGGAGGGCAGATACGCAGTATTTT. It codes for CASSQSGARRADTQYF.

The V gene is TRBV5-6, the J gene TRBJ1-3, with 9 bases aligning to TRBD1. The CDR3 extends over 15 amino acids. V trimming: 4 bases; J trimming: 2 bases; junction bases outside the gene matches: 4. Looked up from germline, CDR1 is SGHDT and CDR2 is YYEEEE. CDR3 bases: TGTGCCAGCAGCCACGACAGGGGGGCTGGAAACACCATATATTTT. The encoded protein is CASSHDRGAGNTIYF.

V is TRBV27 and J is TRBJ2-1; 8 bases agree with TRBD1. CDR1 and CDR2 from the germline V gene are MNHEY and SMNVEV (reference sequence). CDR3 length equals 16 residues. J was trimmed by 2 bases and V by 5 bases; bases with no gene match: 8. The CDR3 sequence is CASSPSTGETYNEQFF. The CDR3 DNA reads as TGTGCCAGCAGTCCATCGACAGGGGAAACCTACAATGAGCAGTTCTTC.

The rearrangement links TRBV10-1 to TRBJ2-7, with D tentatively TRBD1 or TRBD2 (6 bases each). The CDR3 is 17 amino acids. V lost 0 bases to trimming and J lost 2 bases, with 17 bases between them. Germline V gene sequence: CDR1 WNHNN, CDR2 SYGVQD (reference sequence). CDR3 nucleotides: TGCGCCAGCAGTGAGTCCATACAGGGACTCTCCGCCTACGAGCAGTACTTC. Translated: CASSESIQGLSAYEQYF.

The J gene is TRBJ2-7, the V gene TRBV5-1; no reliable D call. V was pared by 3 bases and J by 3 bases, with 13 bases between. The CDR3 is 14 residues long. Germline CDR1 SGHRS, CDR2 YFSETQ. CDR3 residues: CASSSAYLNYEQYF. DNA of the CDR3: TGCGCCAGCAGCTCAGCCTACCTGAACTACGAGCAGTACTTC.

The rearrangement uses TRBV27 and TRBJ2-5; D possibly corresponds to TRBD1 (6 bases). V was shortened by 4 bases and J by 4 bases, with 13 bases between the two germline ends. CDR1 is MNHEY, CDR2 SMNVEV, per germline (reference sequence). The CDR3 runs to 14 residues. This chain's CDR3 is CASSWGRSGETQYF. In nucleotides, the CDR3 is TGTGCCAGCAGTTGGGGGCGGTCCGGAGAGACCCAGTACTTC.

This chain uses TRBV9 with TRBJ2-7, with D possibly TRBD2 on 7 matching bases. CDR1 is SGDLS, CDR2 YYNGEE, per germline. This CDR3 region has 14 residues. V was clipped by 4 bases and J by 2 bases, with 13 bases between them. The CDR3 sequence: CASSPGGAPYEQYF. The CDR3 nucleotides read TGTGCCAGCAGCCCTGGGGGGGCACCCTACGAGCAGTACTTC. Together with reference TRBV9 and TRBJ2-7, the CDR3 gives the full variable domain: DSGVTQTPKHLITATGQRVTLRCSPRSGDLSVYWYQQSLDQGLQFLIQYYNGEERAKGNILERFSAQQFPDLHSELNLSSLELGDSALYFCASSPGGAPYEQYFGPGTRLTVT.

The chain uses TRBV27 and TRBJ2-3; 11 bases agree with TRBD2. The germline CDR1 and CDR2 sequences are MNHEY and SMNVEV (reference sequence). The trim removed 7 bases at V and 5 bases at J, leaving 14 bases unmatched. The CDR3 length is 17 residues. The CDR3 DNA reads as TGTGCCAGCACTGGCGCGTTTAGCGGGGGGGCTGGAGATACGCAGTATTTT. Protein sequence: CASTGAFSGGAGDTQYF.

The V gene is TRBV6-6, the J gene TRBJ1-4; D may be TRBD1 (5 bases). Trimming took off 2 bases at V and 7 bases at J, with 11 bases between the two ends. The CDR3 runs 14 residues. The germline V gene encodes CDR1 MNHNY and CDR2 SVGAGI (reference sequence). The chain's CDR3 is CASSYGGETEKLFF. The CDR3 DNA reads TGTGCCAGCAGTTACGGGGGGGAGACTGAAAAACTGTTTTTT.

This chain connects TRBV7-9 to TRBJ2-7; D might be TRBD2 (5 bases). In germline, CDR1 is SEHNR, CDR2 FQNEAQ (reference sequence). There are 14 residues in the CDR3. V dropped 1 base and J dropped 3 bases, with 10 bases sitting between them. CDR3: CASSLVGEHYEQYF. The CDR3 nucleotides are TGTGCCAGCAGCTTAGTTGGGGAGCACTACGAGCAGTACTTC.

The J gene is TRBJ2-1, the V gene TRBV7-9; D not certain. CDR3 length equals 14 residues. V lost 5 bases and J 8 bases, leaving 16 bases between the germline ends. In germline, CDR1 is SEHNR, CDR2 FQNEAQ (reference sequence). The CDR3: CASSPIAPVDEQFF. Here the CDR3 DNA reads TGTGCCAGCAGCCCTATCGCCCCGGTGGATGAGCAGTTCTTC.

Remarks on this clone: The junction and the germline gene differ at one end; a read error may be behind it. The chain is built from TRBV27 and TRBJ1-4; 7 positions agree with TRBD1. CDR1 is MNHEY and CDR2 is SMNVEV in the germline V gene (reference sequence). The CDR3 runs to 16 residues. The chain's CDR3 is CASSPHQTGTNEKLLF. The CDR3 coding sequence is TGTGCCAGCAGTCCCCACCAGACAGGGACTAATGAAAAACTGCTTTTT.